This T cell receptor beta chain was documented in a study of T cells in Graves' hyperthyroidism and ophthalmopathy. TCR beta CDR3 regions were amplified from RNA. The HTBI set primed first-round TCR CDR3 RT-PCR. MiXCR, applied by TCRdb to the multiplex PCR reads, yields one record per CDR3 protein. The repertoire consists of about 380,000 distinct CDR3 sequences, with about 14% occurring once and the leading ten covering about 10%. V lost 0 bases, J lost 8 bases, and 7 bases stayed unmatched. This CDR3 region has 16 residues. Germline loops: CDR1 SGHDN, CDR2 FVKESK. The receptor was derived from a woman in her sixties or seventies with Graves' hyperthyroidism. The chain recombines TRBV14 with TRBJ2-4, with TRBD1 matching over 10 bases. Sequencing was carried out using blood. The CDR3 DNA reads TGTGCCAGCAGCCAAGATAGGGGGACAGGGGCAGACATTCAGTACTTC. Translating gives CASSQDRGTGADIQYF.